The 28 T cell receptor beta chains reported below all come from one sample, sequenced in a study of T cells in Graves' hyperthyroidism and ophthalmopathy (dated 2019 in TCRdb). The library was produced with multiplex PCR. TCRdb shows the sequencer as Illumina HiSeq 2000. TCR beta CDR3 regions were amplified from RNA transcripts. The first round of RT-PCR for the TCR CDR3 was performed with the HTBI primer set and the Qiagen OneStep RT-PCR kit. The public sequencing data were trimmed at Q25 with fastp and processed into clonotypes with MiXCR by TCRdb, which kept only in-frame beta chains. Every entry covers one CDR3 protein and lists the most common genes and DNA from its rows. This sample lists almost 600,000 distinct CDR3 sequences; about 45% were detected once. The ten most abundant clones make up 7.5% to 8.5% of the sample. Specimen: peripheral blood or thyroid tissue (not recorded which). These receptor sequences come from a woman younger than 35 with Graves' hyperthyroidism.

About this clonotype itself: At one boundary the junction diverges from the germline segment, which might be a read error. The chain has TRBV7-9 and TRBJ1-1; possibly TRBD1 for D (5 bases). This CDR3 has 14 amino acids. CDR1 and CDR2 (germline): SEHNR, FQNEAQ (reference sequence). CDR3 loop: CVSSLTGQNTEAFF. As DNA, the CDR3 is TGCGTTAGCAGCTTGACCGGACAGAACACTGAAGCTTTCTTT.

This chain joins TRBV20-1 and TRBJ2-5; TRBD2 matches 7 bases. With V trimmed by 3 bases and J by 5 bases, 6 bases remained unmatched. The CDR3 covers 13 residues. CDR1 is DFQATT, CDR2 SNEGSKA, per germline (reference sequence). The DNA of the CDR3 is TGCAGTGCTAGGGGAGGGGTTGGTGAGACCCAGTACTTC. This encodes CSARGGVGETQYF.

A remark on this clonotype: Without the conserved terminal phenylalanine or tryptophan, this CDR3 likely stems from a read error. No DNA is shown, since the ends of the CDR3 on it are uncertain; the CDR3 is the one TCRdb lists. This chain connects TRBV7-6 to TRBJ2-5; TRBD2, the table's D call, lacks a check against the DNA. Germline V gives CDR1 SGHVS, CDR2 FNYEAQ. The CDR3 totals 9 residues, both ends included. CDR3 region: CASRPPGTS.

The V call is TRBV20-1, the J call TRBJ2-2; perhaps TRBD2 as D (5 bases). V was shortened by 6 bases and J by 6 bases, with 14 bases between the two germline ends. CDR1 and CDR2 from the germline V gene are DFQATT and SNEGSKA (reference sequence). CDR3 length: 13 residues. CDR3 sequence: CSATSRRPGELFF. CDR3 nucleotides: TGCAGTGCCACTTCGCGGAGGCCCGGGGAGCTGTTTTTT.

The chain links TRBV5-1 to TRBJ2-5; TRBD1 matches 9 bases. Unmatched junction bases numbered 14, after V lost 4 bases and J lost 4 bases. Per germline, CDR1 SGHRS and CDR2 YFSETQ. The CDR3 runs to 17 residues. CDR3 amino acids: CASSQSTGTGRSETQYF. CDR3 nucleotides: TGCGCCAGCAGCCAATCAACCGGGACAGGGAGATCAGAGACCCAGTACTTC. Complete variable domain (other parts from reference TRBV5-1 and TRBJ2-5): KAGVTQTPRYLIKTRGQQVTLSCSPISGHRSVSWYQQTPGQGLQFLFEYFSETQRNKGNFPGRFSGRQFSNSRSEMNVSTLELGDSALYLCASSQSTGTGRSETQYFGPGTRLLVL.

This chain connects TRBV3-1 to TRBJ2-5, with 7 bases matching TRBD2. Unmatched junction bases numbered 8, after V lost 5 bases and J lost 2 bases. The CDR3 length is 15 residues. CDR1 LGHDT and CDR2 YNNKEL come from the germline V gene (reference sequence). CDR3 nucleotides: TGTGCCAGCAGCACCCGAGGACTAGGACAAGAGACCCAGTACTTC. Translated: CASSTRGLGQETQYF.

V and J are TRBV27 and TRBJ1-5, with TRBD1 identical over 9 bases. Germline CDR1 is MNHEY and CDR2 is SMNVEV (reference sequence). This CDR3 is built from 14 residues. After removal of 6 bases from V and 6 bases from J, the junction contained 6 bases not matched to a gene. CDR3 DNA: TGTGCCAGCAGGAAGGGACAGGGAGTTCAGCCCCAGCATTTT. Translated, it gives CASRKGQGVQPQHF.

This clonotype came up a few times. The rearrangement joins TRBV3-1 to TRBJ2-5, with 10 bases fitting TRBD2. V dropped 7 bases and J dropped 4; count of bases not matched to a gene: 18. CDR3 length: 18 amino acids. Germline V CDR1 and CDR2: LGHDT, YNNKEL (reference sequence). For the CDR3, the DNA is TGTGCCAGCACCTCTCCTCGGCGTAGCGGGAGGAGCGTAGAGACCCAGTACTTC. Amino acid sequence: CASTSPRRSGRSVETQYF.

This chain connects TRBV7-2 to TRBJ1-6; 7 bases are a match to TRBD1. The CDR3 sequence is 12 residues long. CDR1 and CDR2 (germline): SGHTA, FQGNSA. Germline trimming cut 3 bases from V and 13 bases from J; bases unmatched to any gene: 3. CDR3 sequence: CASSLRGQPLHF. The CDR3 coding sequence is TGTGCCAGCAGCTTGAGGGGGCAGCCCCTCCACTTT.

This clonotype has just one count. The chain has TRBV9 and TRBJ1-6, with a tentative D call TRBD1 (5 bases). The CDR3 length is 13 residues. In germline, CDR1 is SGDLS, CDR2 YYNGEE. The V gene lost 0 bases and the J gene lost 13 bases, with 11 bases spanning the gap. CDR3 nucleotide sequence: TGTGCCAGCAGCGTAGCTCCAGGGACCCCCCTCCACTTT. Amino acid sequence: CASSVAPGTPLHF.

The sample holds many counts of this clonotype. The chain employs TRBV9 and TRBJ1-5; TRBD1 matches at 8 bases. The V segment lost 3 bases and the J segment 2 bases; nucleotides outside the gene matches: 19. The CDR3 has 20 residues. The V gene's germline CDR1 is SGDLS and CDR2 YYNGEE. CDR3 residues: CASSGGQGQWTGSGNQPQHF. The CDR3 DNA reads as TGTGCCAGCAGCGGAGGACAGGGTCAGTGGACAGGGTCAGGCAATCAGCCCCAGCATTTT.

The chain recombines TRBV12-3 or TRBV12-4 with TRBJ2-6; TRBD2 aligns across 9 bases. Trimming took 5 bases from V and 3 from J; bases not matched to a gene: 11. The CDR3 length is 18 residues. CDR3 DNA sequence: TGTGCCAGCAGTGCGGGGGGGGCGATCTCTGTTGGGGCCAACGTCCTGACTTTC. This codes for CASSAGGAISVGANVLTF.

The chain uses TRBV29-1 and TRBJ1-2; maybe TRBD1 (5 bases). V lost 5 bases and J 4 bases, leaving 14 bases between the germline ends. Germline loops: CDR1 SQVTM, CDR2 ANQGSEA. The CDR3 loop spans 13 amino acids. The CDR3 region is CSVRSPQGYGYTF. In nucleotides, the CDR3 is TGCAGCGTTAGATCACCCCAGGGCTATGGCTACACCTTC.

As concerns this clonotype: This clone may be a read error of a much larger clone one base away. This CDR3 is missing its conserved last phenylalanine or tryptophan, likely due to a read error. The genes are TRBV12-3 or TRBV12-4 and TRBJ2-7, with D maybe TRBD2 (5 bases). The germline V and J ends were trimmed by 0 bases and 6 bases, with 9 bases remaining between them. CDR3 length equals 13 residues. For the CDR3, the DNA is TGTGCCAGCAGTTTAGCACTAGTAGGCGAGCAGTACTCC. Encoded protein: CASSLALVGEQYS.

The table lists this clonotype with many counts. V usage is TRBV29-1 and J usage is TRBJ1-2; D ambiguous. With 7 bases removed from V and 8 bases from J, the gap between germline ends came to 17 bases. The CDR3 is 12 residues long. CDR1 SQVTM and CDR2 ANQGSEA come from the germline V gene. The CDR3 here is CSARIKQFGYTF. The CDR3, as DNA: TGCAGCGCCCGGATAAAGCAGTTCGGCTACACCTTC.

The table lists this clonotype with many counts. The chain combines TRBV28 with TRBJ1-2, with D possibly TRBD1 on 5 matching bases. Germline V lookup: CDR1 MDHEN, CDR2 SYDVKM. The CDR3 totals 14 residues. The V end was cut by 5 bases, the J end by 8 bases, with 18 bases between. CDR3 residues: CASSNGDPGYGYTF. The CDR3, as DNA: TGTGCCAGCAGTAACGGGGACCCGGGCTACGGCTACACCTTC.

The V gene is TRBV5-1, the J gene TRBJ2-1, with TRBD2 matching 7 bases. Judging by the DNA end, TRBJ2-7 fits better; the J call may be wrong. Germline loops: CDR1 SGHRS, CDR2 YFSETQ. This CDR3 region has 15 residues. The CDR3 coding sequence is TGCGCCAGCAGCAATCTAGCGGATACCTACAATGAGCAGTACTTC. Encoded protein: CASSNLADTYNEQYF.

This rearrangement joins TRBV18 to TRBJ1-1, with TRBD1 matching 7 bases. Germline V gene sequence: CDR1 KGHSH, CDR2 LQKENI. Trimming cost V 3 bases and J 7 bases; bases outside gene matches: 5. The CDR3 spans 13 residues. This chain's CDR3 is CASSPDREVEAFF. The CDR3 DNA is TGTGCCAGCTCACCCGACAGGGAGGTTGAAGCTTTCTTT. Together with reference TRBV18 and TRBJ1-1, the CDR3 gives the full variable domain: NAGVMQNPRHLVRRRGQEARLRCSPMKGHSHVYWYRQLPEEGLKFMVYLQKENIIDESGMPKERFSAEFPKEGPSILRIQQVVRGDSAAYFCASSPDREVEAFFGQGTRLTVV.

Here the CDR3 DNA reads TGTGCCAGCAGCTTAAATCCCGGTGTCTCCTACGAGCAGTACTTC. Encoded protein: CASSLNPGVSYEQYF. The chain uses TRBV7-6 and TRBJ2-7; the D is unclear. Germline V CDR1 and CDR2: SGHVS, FNYEAQ. Trimming stripped 2 bases from V and 0 bases from J, with 11 bases between. The CDR3 sequence is 15 residues long.

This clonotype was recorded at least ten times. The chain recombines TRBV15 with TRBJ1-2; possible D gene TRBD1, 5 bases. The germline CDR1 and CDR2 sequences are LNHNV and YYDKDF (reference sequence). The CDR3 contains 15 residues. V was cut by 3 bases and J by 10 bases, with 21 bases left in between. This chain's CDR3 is CATSRAHKAGLSYTF. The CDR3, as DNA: TGTGCCACCAGCAGGGCTCACAAAGCAGGGTTATCCTACACCTTC.

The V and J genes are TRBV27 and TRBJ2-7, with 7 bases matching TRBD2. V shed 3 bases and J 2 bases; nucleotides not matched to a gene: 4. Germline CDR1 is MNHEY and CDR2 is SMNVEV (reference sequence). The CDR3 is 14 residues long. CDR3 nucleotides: TGTGCCAGCAGTTTTGGGGAGGGACCCTACGAGCAGTACTTC. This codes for CASSFGEGPYEQYF.

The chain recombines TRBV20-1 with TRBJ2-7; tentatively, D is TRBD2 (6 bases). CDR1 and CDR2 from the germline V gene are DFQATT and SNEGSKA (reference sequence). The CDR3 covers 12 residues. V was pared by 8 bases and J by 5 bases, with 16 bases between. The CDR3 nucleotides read TGCAGTCCAGCGCGGGACCCCCACGAGCAGTACTTC. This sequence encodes CSPARDPHEQYF.

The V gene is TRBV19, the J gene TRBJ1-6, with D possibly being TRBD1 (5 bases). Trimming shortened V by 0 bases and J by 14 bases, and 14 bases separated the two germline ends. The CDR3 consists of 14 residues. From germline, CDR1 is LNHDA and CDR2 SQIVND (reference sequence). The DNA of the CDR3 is TGTGCCAGTAGTATAGAGGACATCTCCCTGGCCCTCCACTTT. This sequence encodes CASSIEDISLALHF.

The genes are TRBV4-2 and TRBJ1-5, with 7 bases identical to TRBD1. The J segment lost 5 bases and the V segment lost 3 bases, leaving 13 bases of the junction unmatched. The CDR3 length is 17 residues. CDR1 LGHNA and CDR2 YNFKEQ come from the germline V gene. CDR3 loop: CASSQDFGTAWDQPQHF. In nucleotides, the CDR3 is TGTGCCAGCAGCCAGGATTTTGGGACAGCGTGGGATCAGCCCCAGCATTTT.

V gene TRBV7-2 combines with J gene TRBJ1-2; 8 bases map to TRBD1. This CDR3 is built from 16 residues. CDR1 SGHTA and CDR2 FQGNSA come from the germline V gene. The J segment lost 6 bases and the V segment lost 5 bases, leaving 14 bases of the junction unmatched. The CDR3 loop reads CASSPVDRGFGHGYTF. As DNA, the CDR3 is TGTGCCAGCAGCCCGGTCGACAGGGGATTTGGACATGGCTACACCTTC. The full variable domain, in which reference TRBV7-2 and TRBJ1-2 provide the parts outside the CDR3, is GAGVSQSPSNKVTEKGKDVELRCDPISGHTALYWYRQSLGQGLEFLIYFQGNSAPDKSGLPSDRFSAERTGGSVSTLTIQRTQQEDSAVYLCASSPVDRGFGHGYTFGSGTRLTVV.

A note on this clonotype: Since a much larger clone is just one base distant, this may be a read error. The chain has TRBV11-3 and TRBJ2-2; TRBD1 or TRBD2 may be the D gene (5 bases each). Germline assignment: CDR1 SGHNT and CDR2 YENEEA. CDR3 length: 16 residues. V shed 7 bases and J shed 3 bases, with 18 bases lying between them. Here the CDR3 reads CASTETGRVYTGELFF. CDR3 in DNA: TGTGCCAGCACAGAAACGGGACGGGTCTACACCGGGGAGCTGTTTTTT.

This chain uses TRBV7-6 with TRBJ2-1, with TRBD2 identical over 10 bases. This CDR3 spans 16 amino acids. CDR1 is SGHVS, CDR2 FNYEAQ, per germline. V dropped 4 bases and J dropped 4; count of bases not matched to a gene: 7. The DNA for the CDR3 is TGTGCCAGCAGCTCCCGCGGGACTAGCGCTTACAATGAGCAGTTCTTC. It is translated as CASSSRGTSAYNEQFF.

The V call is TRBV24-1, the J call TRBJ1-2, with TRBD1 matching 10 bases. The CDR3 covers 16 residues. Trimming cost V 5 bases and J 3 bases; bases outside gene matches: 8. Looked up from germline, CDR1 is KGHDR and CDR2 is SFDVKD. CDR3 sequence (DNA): TGTGCCACCAGTGCAATTTCCGGGACAGGGGACTATGGCTACACCTTC. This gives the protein CATSAISGTGDYGYTF.